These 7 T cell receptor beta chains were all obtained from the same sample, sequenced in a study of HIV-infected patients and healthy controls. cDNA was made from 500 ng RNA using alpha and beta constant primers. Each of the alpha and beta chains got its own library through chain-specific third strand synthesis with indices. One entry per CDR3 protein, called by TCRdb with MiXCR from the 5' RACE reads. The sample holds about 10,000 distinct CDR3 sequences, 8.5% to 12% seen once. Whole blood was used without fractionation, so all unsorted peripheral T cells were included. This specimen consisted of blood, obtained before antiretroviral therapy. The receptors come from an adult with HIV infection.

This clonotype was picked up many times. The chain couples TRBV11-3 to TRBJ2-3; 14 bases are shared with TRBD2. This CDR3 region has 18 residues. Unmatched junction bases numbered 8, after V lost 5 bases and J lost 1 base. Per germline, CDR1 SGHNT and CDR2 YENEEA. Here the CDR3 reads CASSPGTSGRRGTDTQYF. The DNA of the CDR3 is TGTGCCAGCAGCCCCGGGACTAGCGGGAGAAGAGGCACAGATACGCAGTATTTT.

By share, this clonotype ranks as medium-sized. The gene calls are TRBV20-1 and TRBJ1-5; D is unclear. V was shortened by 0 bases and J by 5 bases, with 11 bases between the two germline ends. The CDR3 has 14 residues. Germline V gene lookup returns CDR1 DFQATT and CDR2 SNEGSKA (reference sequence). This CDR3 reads CSARDLGRDQPQHF. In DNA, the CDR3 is TGCAGTGCTAGAGATCTGGGGAGGGATCAGCCCCAGCATTTT.

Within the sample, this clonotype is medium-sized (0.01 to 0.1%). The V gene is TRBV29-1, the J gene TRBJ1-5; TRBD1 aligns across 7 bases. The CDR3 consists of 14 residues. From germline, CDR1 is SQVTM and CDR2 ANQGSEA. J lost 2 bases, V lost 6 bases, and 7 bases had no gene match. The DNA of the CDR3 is TGCAGCGTCGTACAGGGGTATGGCAATCAGCCCCAGCATTTT. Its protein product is CSVVQGYGNQPQHF.

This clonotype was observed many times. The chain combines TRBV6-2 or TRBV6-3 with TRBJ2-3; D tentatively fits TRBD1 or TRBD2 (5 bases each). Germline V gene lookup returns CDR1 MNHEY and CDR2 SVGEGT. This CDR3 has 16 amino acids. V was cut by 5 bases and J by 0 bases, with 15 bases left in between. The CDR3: CASSRDRRTSTDTQYF. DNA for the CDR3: TGTGCCAGCAGTCGGGACCGAAGAACTAGCACAGATACGCAGTATTTT.

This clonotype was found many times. CDR3 sequence reads: CASSFGTGELFF. The CDR3 region has the DNA TGTGCCAGCAGCTTCGGGACCGGGGAGCTGTTTTTT. The rearrangement uses TRBV7-3 and TRBJ2-2; D ambiguous. Trimming left V 3 bases short and J 5 bases short, with 4 bases between. The CDR3 loop spans 12 amino acids. Germline CDR1 SGHTA, CDR2 FQGTGA. The full variable domain, in which reference TRBV7-3 and TRBJ2-2 provide the parts outside the CDR3, is GAGVSQTPSNKVTEKGKYVELRCDPISGHTALYWYRQSLGQGPEFLIYFQGTGAADDSGLPNDRFFAVRPEGSVSTLKIQRTERGDSAVYLCASSFGTGELFFGEGSRLTVL.

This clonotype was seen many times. CDR3 in amino acids: CASSQTGTLTLAFF. As DNA, the CDR3 is TGTGCCAGCAGCCAGACCGGGACACTGACGTTAGCTTTCTTT. The chain carries TRBV7-2 and TRBJ1-1, with a weak D call TRBD1 (6 bases). The CDR3 spans 14 residues. CDR1 and CDR2 from the germline V gene are SGHTA and FQGNSA. V dropped 5 bases and J dropped 10 bases, with 20 bases sitting between them.

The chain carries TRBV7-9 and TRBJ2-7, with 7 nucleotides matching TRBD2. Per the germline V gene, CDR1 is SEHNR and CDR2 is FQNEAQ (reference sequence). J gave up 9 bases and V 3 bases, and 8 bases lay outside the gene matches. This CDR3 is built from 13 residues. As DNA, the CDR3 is TGTGCCAGCAGCTTGGCCGGGACTATTTGGCAGTACTTC. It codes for CASSLAGTIWQYF.